These 31 T cell receptor beta chains were all obtained from the same sample, sequenced in a study of CD8 T cells in Susac syndrome. With random hexamers, reverse transcription was performed on about 0.5 to 1 ug of RNA. From the immunoSEQ multiplex PCR reads, TCRdb called clonotypes with MiXCR, one entry per CDR3 protein. The repertoire holds about 250,000 distinct CDR3 sequences, with approximately 92% as singletons. The sequenced sample was CD4+ T cells from PBMCs. These receptors originate from a human donor with multiple sclerosis.

The gene calls are TRBV27 and TRBJ1-2; D unresolved. The CDR3 has 13 amino acids. Trimming removed 6 bases at V and 3 bases at J, with 11 bases between. The germline V gene encodes CDR1 MNHEY and CDR2 SMNVEV (reference sequence). The CDR3 region is CASSSLIDYGYTF. The CDR3, as DNA: TGTGCCAGCAGCTCATTAATCGACTATGGCTACACCTTC.

This chain joins TRBV15 and TRBJ2-1, with TRBD2 matching 7 bases. Germline V CDR1 and CDR2: LNHNV, YYDKDF (reference sequence). The CDR3 totals 13 residues. The V gene end was trimmed by 7 bases and the J gene end by 8 bases; junction bases not matched to a gene: 8. CDR3: CATNLAEGYEQFF. The CDR3 coding sequence is TGTGCCACCAACCTAGCGGAGGGGTATGAGCAGTTCTTC.

The chain links TRBV30 to TRBJ2-7; no reliable D call. Germline assignment: CDR1 GTSNPN and CDR2 SVGIG (reference sequence). CDR3 length: 10 residues. V was cut by 2 bases and J by 7 bases, with 6 bases left in between. CDR3 residues: CAWSRREQYV. The DNA of the CDR3 is TGTGCCTGGAGTAGAAGAGAGCAGTACGTC.

This clonotype showed up just once. The chain couples TRBV18 to TRBJ2-7; 12 bases are a match to TRBD1. The V and J ends lost 1 base and 2 bases, in that order; junction bases with no gene match: 3. The CDR3 length is 16 residues. Germline V gives CDR1 KGHSH, CDR2 LQKENI. The CDR3 loop is CASSPLGQGATYEQYF. For the CDR3, the DNA is TGTGCCAGCTCACCACTGGGACAGGGGGCCACCTACGAGCAGTACTTC.

As DNA, the CDR3 is TGTGCCAGCAGCCGGTTACAAGAAGGGAATTCACCCCTCCACTTT. It specifies CASSRLQEGNSPLHF. The chain carries TRBV9 and TRBJ1-6; unclear D gene. The CDR3 contains 15 residues. Between the trimmed V and J ends, which lost 4 bases and 7 bases, there was a span of 15 bases. Germline CDR1 and CDR2: SGDLS and YYNGEE.

The chain joins TRBV10-3 to TRBJ1-6, with TRBD1 as a possible D gene (5 bases). V was clipped by 7 bases and J by 5 bases, with 12 bases between them. This CDR3 spans 14 amino acids. The germline CDR1 and CDR2 sequences are ENHRY and SYGVKD. CDR3 sequence: CAITQTEDNSPLHF. The CDR3 nucleotides are TGTGCCATCACTCAGACAGAAGATAATTCACCCCTCCACTTT.

The chain recombines TRBV2 with TRBJ1-2; 8 nucleotides align to TRBD1. The germline V gene encodes CDR1 SNHLY and CDR2 FYNNEI. This CDR3 has 13 residues. V dropped 7 bases and J dropped 3; count of bases not matched to a gene: 4. CDR3: CASNLQGDYGYTF. Here the CDR3 DNA reads TGTGCCAGCAACCTACAGGGGGACTATGGCTACACCTTC.

This chain links TRBV7-8 with TRBJ1-2; 8 bases match TRBD1. Germline V lookup: CDR1 SGHVS, CDR2 FQNEAQ. The ends lost 2 bases at V and 8 bases at J; junction bases unmatched: 13. The CDR3 loop spans 16 amino acids. The CDR3 DNA is TGTGCCAGCAGCTTATCGAGTTTGGGGACAGGCGGCGGCTACACCTTC. Protein product: CASSLSSLGTGGGYTF.

The chain links TRBV5-1 to TRBJ1-1; unclear D gene. Trimming left V 0 bases short and J 4 bases short, with 13 bases between. The germline V gene encodes CDR1 SGHRS and CDR2 YFSETQ. The CDR3 runs 15 residues. CDR3 DNA sequence: TGCGCCAGCAGCTTGGTATCCGGCAGGAGCACTGAAGCTTTCTTT. Its protein is CASSLVSGRSTEAFF.

J is TRBJ2-5 and V is TRBV9; D tentatively reads TRBD1 or TRBD2 (6 bases each). Germline CDR1 and CDR2: SGDLS and YYNGEE. The CDR3 spans 14 residues. Trimming took 4 bases from V and 5 from J, leaving 15 bases between them. The CDR3 sequence: CASSLYGGGETQYF. In nucleotides, the CDR3 is TGTGCCAGCAGCCTTTACGGGGGCGGGGAGACCCAGTACTTC. The full variable domain, completed using reference TRBV9 and TRBJ2-5, is DSGVTQTPKHLITATGQRVTLRCSPRSGDLSVYWYQQSLDQGLQFLIQYYNGEERAKGNILERFSAQQFPDLHSELNLSSLELGDSALYFCASSLYGGGETQYFGPGTRLLVL.

The chain joins TRBV9 to TRBJ1-1; 7 bases agree with TRBD1. The CDR3 totals 15 residues. Per germline, CDR1 SGDLS and CDR2 YYNGEE. With 3 bases clipped from V and 2 bases from J, the junction kept 7 bases outside the gene matches. CDR3: CASSEGDSSNTEAFF. CDR3 DNA sequence: TGTGCCAGCAGCGAAGGGGACAGCTCCAACACTGAAGCTTTCTTT. The variable domain in full, with the rest retrieved from reference TRBV9 and TRBJ1-1, is DSGVTQTPKHLITATGQRVTLRCSPRSGDLSVYWYQQSLDQGLQFLIQYYNGEERAKGNILERFSAQQFPDLHSELNLSSLELGDSALYFCASSEGDSSNTEAFFGQGTRLTVV.

The rearrangement uses TRBV15 and TRBJ2-1, with D tentatively TRBD1 or TRBD2 (6 bases each). With 1 base removed from V and 4 bases from J, the gap between germline ends came to 11 bases. The length of the CDR3 is 15 residues. From germline, CDR1 is LNHNV and CDR2 YYDKDF (reference sequence). The CDR3 bases are TGTGCCACCAGCAGAGGCCCGGGGGCTTACAATGAGCAGTTCTTC. Translating it yields CATSRGPGAYNEQFF.

The rearrangement joins TRBV14 to TRBJ2-5; 9 bases fit TRBD2. The germline V gene encodes CDR1 SGHDN and CDR2 FVKESK. J lost 5 bases, V lost 1 base, and 11 bases had no gene match. The CDR3 is 17 residues long. CDR3 loop: CASSQGRGSGSSETQYF. The CDR3 nucleotides read TGTGCCAGCAGCCAAGGTCGGGGTAGCGGGAGTTCCGAGACCCAGTACTTC.

V and J are TRBV6-2 or TRBV6-3 and TRBJ1-3, with unresolved D. The V gene lost 8 bases and the J gene lost 10 bases, with 12 bases spanning the gap. Germline V lookup: CDR1 MNHEY, CDR2 SVGEGT. This CDR3 spans 11 amino acids. This CDR3 is CASLERETIYF. The CDR3 coding sequence is TGTGCCAGCCTGGAGAGGGAAACCATATATTTT.

The chain employs TRBV18 and TRBJ1-1; D not certain. The V end lost 3 bases, the J end lost 5 bases, and 10 bases lay between the germline ends. Germline CDR1 reads KGHSH; CDR2 reads LQKENI. The CDR3 is 13 amino acids. DNA for the CDR3: TGTGCCAGCTCACCTATGCGAGGGACTGAAGCTTTCTTT. It translates to CASSPMRGTEAFF.

This chain uses TRBV20-1 with TRBJ2-5; unclear D gene. V gave up 2 bases and J gave up 5 bases, with 9 bases separating them. Germline lookup yields CDR1 DFQATT and CDR2 SNEGSKA (reference sequence). The CDR3 runs 12 residues. The CDR3 DNA is TGCAGTGCTAGATTGCAGGCGGAGACCCAGTACTTC. Translated: CSARLQAETQYF.

CDR3 coding DNA: TGTGCCAGCAGCCCCGGGACAGGGGGCAACAATGAGCAGTTCTTC. Translating gives CASSPGTGGNNEQFF. The genes are TRBV7-7 and TRBJ2-1, with 12 bases aligning to TRBD1. The CDR3 is 15 residues long. The V gene end was trimmed by 5 bases and the J gene end by 5 bases; junction bases not matched to a gene: 4. CDR1 and CDR2 (germline): SSHAT, FNYEAQ (reference sequence). The full variable domain, completed using reference TRBV7-7 and TRBJ2-1, is GAGVSQSPRYKVTKRGQDVTLRCDPISSHATLYWYQQALGQGPEFLTYFNYEAQPDKSGLPSDRFSAERPEGSISTLTIQRTEQRDSAMYRCASSPGTGGNNEQFFGPGTRLTVL.

V and J are TRBV3-1 and TRBJ1-4, with D unresolved. V lost 1 base and J 10 bases, leaving 10 bases between the germline ends. In germline, CDR1 is LGHDT, CDR2 YNNKEL (reference sequence). This CDR3 region has 13 residues. The CDR3 spells CASSQGLNRKLFF. The DNA of the CDR3 is TGTGCCAGCAGCCAAGGGTTGAACAGAAAACTGTTTTTT.

As for this clonotype: No DNA is shown, since the ends of the CDR3 on it are uncertain; the CDR3 is the one TCRdb lists. The chain joins TRBV7-4 to TRBJ1-4. Both ends counted, the CDR3 spans 19 residues. Germline V gives CDR1 SGHVT, CDR2 SQSDAQ. The CDR3 protein is CASSLTRYSGRELMKNCFF.

This chain uses TRBV4-1 with TRBJ2-1; D is perhaps TRBD2 (5 bases). This CDR3 is 18 amino acids long. Germline CDR1 reads MGHRA; CDR2 reads YSYEKL. Trimming removed 2 bases at V and 1 base at J, with 18 bases between. The CDR3 DNA reads TGCGCCAGCAGCCAACTTTCGAGGGCCGAACTATCCTACAATGAGCAGTTCTTC. It encodes CASSQLSRAELSYNEQFF.

The J gene is TRBJ2-3, the V gene TRBV20-1; D call uncertain. This CDR3 contains 14 residues. V shed 1 base and J shed 0 bases, with 8 bases lying between them. CDR1 and CDR2 from the germline V gene are DFQATT and SNEGSKA (reference sequence). CDR3 nucleotide sequence: TGCAGTGCTAGAGCACCGATTAGCACAGATACGCAGTATTTT. This encodes CSARAPISTDTQYF.

This chain joins TRBV27 and TRBJ2-7; D is unresolved. In germline, CDR1 is MNHEY, CDR2 SMNVEV (reference sequence). The V end lost 2 bases, the J end lost 2 bases, and 7 bases lay between the germline ends. CDR3 size: 13 residues. CDR3 coding DNA: TGTGCCAGCAGTTTAAACCCTCCCTACGAGCAGTACTTC. Its protein product is CASSLNPPYEQYF.

The chain uses TRBV15 and TRBJ2-7, with D perhaps assigned TRBD1 or TRBD2 (5 bases each). V lost 0 bases and J lost 6, with 12 bases in between. From germline, CDR1 is LNHNV and CDR2 YYDKDF (reference sequence). The CDR3 spans 14 residues. The CDR3 protein is CATSREVQGTEQYF. The CDR3 DNA follows: TGTGCCACCAGCAGAGAGGTTCAAGGGACCGAGCAGTACTTC.

As for this clonotype: Compared with germline, one end of the junction differs, possibly owing to a read error. The chain combines TRBV24-1 with TRBJ2-1, with a weak D call TRBD1 (5 bases). Germline CDR1 is KGHDR and CDR2 is SFDVKD. CDR3 length equals 13 residues. The CDR3 coding sequence is TGTGCCACCAGTGACTACAAGGACAATGGGCAGTTCTTC. Protein: CATSDYKDNGQFF.

V and J are TRBV29-1 and TRBJ2-5; D may correspond to TRBD1 or TRBD2 (5 bases each). This CDR3 has 15 amino acids. V lost 6 bases and J lost 7, with 24 bases in between. CDR1 is SQVTM, CDR2 ANQGSEA, per germline. The CDR3 spells CSVPGPGFFTGTQYF. The CDR3 nucleotides are TGCAGCGTGCCGGGACCGGGTTTTTTCACAGGGACCCAGTACTTC.

Remarks on this clonotype: The limits of the CDR3 on the DNA are not certain, so only TCRdb's listed CDR3 is given. The V and J genes are TRBV23-1 and TRBJ2-2; TRBD1 is the table's D call and was not checked against the DNA. TRBV23-1 is an open reading frame whose function is uncertain. Including both end residues, the CDR3 is 15 amino acids long. CDR3 region: CASSPRGQGSGSCFF.

V is TRBV30 and J is TRBJ1-5, with D perhaps TRBD1 (6 bases). CDR1 is GTSNPN and CDR2 is SVGIG in the germline V gene (reference sequence). The germline V and J ends were trimmed by 1 base and 4 bases, with 11 bases remaining between them. This CDR3 is 14 amino acids long. The CDR3 bases are TGTGCCTGGAGTGCCGGGACACCTAATCAGCCCCAGCATTTT. Translating it yields CAWSAGTPNQPQHF.

The rearrangement uses TRBV29-1 and TRBJ1-4; D not resolved. Trimming pared 4 bases from V and 0 bases from J, leaving 12 bases between. CDR3 size: 15 residues. The germline CDR1 and CDR2 sequences are SQVTM and ANQGSEA. The CDR3 here is CSVGGPGPTNEKLFF. The CDR3 DNA reads as TGCAGCGTTGGCGGACCCGGGCCAACTAATGAAAAACTGTTTTTT.

The V and J genes are TRBV5-1 and TRBJ1-5, with D perhaps TRBD1 (6 bases). The germline V and J ends were trimmed by 0 bases and 6 bases, with 7 bases remaining between them. CDR1 and CDR2 (germline): SGHRS, YFSETQ. This CDR3 comprises 13 residues. The CDR3 sequence: CASSLEGGQPQHF. In DNA form, the CDR3 reads TGCGCCAGCAGCTTGGAGGGGGGTCAGCCCCAGCATTTT.

This clonotype is a singleton in its sample. The rearrangement joins TRBV5-5 to TRBJ2-4; the D gene is possibly TRBD1 (6 bases). Germline CDR1 SGHKS, CDR2 YYEKEE (reference sequence). Trimming removed 3 bases from V and 0 bases from J, with 10 bases in between. This CDR3 has 15 amino acids. In DNA, the CDR3 is TGTGCCAGCAGCTGGGGGCTAATAGCCAAAAACATTCAGTACTTC. Amino acid sequence: CASSWGLIAKNIQYF.

The J gene is TRBJ2-1, the V gene TRBV20-1; perhaps TRBD2 as D (6 bases). V was pared by 5 bases and J by 0 bases, with 14 bases between. This CDR3 spans 15 amino acids. CDR1 is DFQATT and CDR2 is SNEGSKA in the germline V gene (reference sequence). The CDR3 DNA reads as TGCAGTGCTGAGAGACTAGGGAGCTCCTACAATGAGCAGTTCTTC. It encodes CSAERLGSSYNEQFF.